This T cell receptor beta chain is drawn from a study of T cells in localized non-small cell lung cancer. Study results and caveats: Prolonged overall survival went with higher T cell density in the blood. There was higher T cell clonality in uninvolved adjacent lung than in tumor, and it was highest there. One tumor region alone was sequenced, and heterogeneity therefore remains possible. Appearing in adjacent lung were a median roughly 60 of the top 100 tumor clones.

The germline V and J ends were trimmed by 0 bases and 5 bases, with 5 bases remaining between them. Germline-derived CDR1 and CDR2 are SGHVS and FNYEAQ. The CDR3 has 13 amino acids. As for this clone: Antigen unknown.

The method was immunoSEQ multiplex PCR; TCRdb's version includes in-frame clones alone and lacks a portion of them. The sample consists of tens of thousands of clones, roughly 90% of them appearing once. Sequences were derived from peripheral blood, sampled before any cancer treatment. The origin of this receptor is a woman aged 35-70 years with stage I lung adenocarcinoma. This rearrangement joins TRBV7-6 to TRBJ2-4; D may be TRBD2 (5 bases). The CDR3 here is CASSLAGENIQYF. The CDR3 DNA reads TGTGCCAGCAGCTTAGCCGGGGAAAACATTCAGTACTTC.